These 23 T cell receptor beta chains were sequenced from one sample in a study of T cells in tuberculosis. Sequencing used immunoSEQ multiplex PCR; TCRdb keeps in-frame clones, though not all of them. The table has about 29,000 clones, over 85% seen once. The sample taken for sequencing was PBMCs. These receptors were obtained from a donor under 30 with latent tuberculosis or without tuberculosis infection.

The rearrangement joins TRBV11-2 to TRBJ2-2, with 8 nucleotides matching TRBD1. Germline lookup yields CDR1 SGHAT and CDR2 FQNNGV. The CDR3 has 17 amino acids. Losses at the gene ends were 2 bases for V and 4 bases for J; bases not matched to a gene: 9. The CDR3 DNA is TGTGCCAGCAGCTTATCCCCGGACAGGGCGAGCACCGGGGAGCTGTTTTTT. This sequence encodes CASSLSPDRASTGELFF. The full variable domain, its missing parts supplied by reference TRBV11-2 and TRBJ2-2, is EAGVAQSPRYKIIEKRQSVAFWCNPISGHATLYWYQQILGQGPKLLIQFQNNGVVDDSQLPKDRFSAERLKGVDSTLKIQPAKLEDSAVYLCASSLSPDRASTGELFFGEGSRLTVL.

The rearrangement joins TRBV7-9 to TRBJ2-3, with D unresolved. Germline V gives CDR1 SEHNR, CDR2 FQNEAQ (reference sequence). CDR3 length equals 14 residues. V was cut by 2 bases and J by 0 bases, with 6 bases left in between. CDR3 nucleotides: TGTGCCAGCAGCTTATCGCAGAGCACAGATACGCAGTATTTT. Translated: CASSLSQSTDTQYF.

The CDR3 loop is CASSLPREGRSAYGYTF. CDR3 nucleotides: TGTGCCAGCAGTTTACCTCGTGAGGGAAGGTCTGCCTATGGCTACACCTTC. The V and J genes are TRBV28 and TRBJ1-2; D uncertain. The CDR3 runs to 17 residues. The germline CDR1 and CDR2 sequences are MDHEN and SYDVKM. The V end was cut by 2 bases, the J end by 4 bases, with 20 bases between.

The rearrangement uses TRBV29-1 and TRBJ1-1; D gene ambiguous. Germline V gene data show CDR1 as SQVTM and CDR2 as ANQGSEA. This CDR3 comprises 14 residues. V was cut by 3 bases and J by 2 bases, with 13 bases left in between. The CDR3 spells CSVDSQVTNTEAFF. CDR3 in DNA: TGCAGCGTTGACTCGCAGGTTACTAACACTGAAGCTTTCTTT.

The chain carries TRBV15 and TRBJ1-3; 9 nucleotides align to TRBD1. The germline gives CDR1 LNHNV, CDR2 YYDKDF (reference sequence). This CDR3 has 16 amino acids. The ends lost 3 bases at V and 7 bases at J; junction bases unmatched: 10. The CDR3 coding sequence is TGTGCCACCAGCAGTGCAAGACAGGGGGTCGCGAACACCATATATTTT. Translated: CATSSARQGVANTIYF.

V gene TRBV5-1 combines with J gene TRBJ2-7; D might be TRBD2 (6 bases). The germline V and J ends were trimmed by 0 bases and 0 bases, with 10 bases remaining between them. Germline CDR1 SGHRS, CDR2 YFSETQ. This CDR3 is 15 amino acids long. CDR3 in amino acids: CASSLVGGVSYEQYF. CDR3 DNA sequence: TGCGCCAGCAGCTTGGTCGGCGGGGTCTCCTACGAGCAGTACTTC.

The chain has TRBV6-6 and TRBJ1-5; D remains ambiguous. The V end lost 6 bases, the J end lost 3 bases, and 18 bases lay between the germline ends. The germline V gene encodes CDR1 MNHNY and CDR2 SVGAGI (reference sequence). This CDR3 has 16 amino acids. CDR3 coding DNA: TGTGCCAGCAGCTCCCCCTCTCAGGCAGACAATCAGCCCCAGCATTTT. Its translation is CASSSPSQADNQPQHF.

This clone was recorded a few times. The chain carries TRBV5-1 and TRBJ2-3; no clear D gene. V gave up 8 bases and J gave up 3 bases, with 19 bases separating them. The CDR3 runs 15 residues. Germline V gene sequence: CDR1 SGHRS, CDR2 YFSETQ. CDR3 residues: CASATLSAVTDTQYF. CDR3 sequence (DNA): TGCGCCAGTGCGACCCTCAGCGCTGTGACAGATACGCAGTATTTT.

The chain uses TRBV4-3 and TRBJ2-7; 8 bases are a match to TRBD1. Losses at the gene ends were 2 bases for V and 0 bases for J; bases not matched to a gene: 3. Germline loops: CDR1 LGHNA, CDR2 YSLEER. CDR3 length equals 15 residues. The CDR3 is CASSQTQGASYEQYF. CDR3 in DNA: TGCGCCAGCAGCCAAACTCAGGGGGCCTCCTACGAGCAGTACTTC.

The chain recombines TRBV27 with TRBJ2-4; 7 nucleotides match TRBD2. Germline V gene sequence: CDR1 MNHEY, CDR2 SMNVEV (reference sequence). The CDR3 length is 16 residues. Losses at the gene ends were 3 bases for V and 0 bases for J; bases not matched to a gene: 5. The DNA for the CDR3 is TGTGCCAGCAGTTTGAGCGGGGACCTAGCCAAAAACATTCAGTACTTC. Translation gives CASSLSGDLAKNIQYF.

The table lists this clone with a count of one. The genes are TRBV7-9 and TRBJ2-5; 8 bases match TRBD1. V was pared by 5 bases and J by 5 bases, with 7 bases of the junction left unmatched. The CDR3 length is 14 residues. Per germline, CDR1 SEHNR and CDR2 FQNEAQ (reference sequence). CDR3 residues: CASSPGQGEETQYF. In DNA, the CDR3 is TGTGCCAGCAGCCCCGGACAGGGCGAGGAGACCCAGTACTTC.

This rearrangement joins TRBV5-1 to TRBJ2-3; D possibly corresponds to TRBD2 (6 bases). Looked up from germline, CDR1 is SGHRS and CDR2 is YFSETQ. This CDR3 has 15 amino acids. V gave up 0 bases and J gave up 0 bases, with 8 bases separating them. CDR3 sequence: CASSLGDSSTDTQYF. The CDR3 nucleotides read TGCGCCAGCAGCTTGGGGGACTCGAGCACAGATACGCAGTATTTT.

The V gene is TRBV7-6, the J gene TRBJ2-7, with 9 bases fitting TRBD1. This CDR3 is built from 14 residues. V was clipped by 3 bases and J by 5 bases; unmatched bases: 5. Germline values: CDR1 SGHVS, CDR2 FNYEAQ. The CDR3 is CASSFRQGENEQYF. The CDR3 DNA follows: TGTGCCAGCAGCTTTCGACAGGGGGAGAACGAGCAGTACTTC.

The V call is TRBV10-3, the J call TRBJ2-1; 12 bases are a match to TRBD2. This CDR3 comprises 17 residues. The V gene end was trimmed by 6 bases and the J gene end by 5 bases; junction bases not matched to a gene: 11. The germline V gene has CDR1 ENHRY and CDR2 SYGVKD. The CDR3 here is CAISRLAGVRKDNEQFF. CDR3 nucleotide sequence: TGTGCCATCAGCCGACTAGCGGGGGTTCGGAAAGACAATGAGCAGTTCTTC.

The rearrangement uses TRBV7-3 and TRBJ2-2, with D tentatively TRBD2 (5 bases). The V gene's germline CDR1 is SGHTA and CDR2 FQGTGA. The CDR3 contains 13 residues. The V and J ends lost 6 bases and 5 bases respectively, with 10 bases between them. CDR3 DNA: TGTGCCAGCAGGGGCGGCGGGACCGGGGAGCTGTTTTTT. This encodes CASRGGGTGELFF.

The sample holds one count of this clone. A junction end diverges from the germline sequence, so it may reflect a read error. The CDR3 loop reads CASSIDGDRGAYNEQFF. CDR3 bases: TGTGCCAGTAGCATAGACGGAGACAGGGGGGCCTACAATGAGCAGTTCTTC. This chain connects TRBV19 to TRBJ2-1; 9 bases agree with TRBD1. The CDR3 loop spans 17 amino acids. From germline, CDR1 is LNHDA and CDR2 SQIVND (reference sequence).

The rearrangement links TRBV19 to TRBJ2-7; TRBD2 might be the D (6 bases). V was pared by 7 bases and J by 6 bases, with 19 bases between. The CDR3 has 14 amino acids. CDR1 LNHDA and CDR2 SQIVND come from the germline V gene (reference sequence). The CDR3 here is CASTMGGAEVEQYF. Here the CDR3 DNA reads TGTGCCAGTACCATGGGGGGAGCGGAGGTCGAGCAGTACTTC.

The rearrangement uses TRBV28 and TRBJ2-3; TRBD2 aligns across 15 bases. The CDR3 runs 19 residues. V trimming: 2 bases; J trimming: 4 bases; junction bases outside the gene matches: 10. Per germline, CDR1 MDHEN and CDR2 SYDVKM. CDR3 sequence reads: CASSLPGLAGGRAPDTQYF. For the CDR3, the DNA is TGTGCCAGCAGTTTACCGGGACTAGCGGGAGGTCGGGCCCCAGATACGCAGTATTTT.

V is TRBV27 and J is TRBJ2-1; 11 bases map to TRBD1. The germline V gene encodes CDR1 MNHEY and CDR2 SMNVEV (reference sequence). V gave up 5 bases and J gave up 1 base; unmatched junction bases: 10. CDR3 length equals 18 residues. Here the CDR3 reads CASSGGTGGHRSYNEQFF. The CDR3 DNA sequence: TGTGCCAGCAGTGGGGGGACAGGGGGGCATCGGTCCTACAATGAGCAGTTCTTC.

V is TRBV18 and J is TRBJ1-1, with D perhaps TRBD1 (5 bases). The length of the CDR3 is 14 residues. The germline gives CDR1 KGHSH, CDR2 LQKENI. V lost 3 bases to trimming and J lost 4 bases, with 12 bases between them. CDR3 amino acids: CASSPQGFGTEAFF. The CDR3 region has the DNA TGTGCCAGCTCACCCCAGGGTTTCGGCACTGAAGCTTTCTTT.

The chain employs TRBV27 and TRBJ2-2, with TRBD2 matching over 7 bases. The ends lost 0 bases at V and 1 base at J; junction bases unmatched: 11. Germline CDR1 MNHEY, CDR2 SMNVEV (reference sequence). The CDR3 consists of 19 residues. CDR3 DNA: TGTGCCAGCAGTTTATCGATGGGGAAGGAGCGGGGGAACACCGGGGAGCTGTTTTTT. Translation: CASSLSMGKERGNTGELFF.

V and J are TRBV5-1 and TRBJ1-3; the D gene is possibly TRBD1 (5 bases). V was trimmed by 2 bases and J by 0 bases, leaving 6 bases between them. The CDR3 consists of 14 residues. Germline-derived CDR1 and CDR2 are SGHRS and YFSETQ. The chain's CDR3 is CASSLRGSGNTIYF. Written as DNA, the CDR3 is TGCGCCAGCAGCTTAAGGGGCTCTGGAAACACCATATATTTT. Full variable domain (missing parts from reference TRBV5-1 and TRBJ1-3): KAGVTQTPRYLIKTRGQQVTLSCSPISGHRSVSWYQQTPGQGLQFLFEYFSETQRNKGNFPGRFSGRQFSNSRSEMNVSTLELGDSALYLCASSLRGSGNTIYFGEGSWLTVV.

The CDR3 protein is CASSQGVGTGGYEQYF. In DNA, the CDR3 is TGTGCCAGCAGCCAAGGGGTCGGGACAGGGGGGTACGAGCAGTACTTC. This chain connects TRBV4-2 to TRBJ2-7, with 11 bases that match TRBD1. Trimming took 1 base from V and 4 from J; bases not matched to a gene: 6. This CDR3 has 16 amino acids. Germline values: CDR1 LGHNA, CDR2 YNFKEQ.